This T cell receptor beta chain was recovered during a study of regulatory T cells in long-lasting Graves disease (dated by TCRdb to the early 2020s). Study-wide context: Persistent Graves' disease was defined as persistently positive TSH receptor autoantibodies together with antithyroid drug treatment for over 5 years. Antithyroid drugs had been taken for approximately 9.5 years on average by persistent Graves' disease patients in the clinical cohort. This study used TCR sequencing and RNA sequencing of peripheral blood to compare persistent Graves' disease patients against newly diagnosed Graves' disease patients. The study took place in China and was registered as a clinical trial. A total of about 33 samples were covered by TCR sequencing, comprising some 13 persistent and around 20 newly diagnosed Graves' disease patients. Study-wide findings and limitations: Only the TCR beta chain was sequenced and analyzed. Because the primary lesion, thyroid tissue, could not be accessed, the study looked at peripheral blood alone. As a limitation, the authors acknowledged that the small sample size may reduce accuracy. Persistent disease showed preferential use of TRBV28, TRBJ1-2 and TRBJ2-5, whereas newly diagnosed disease favored TRBV20-1 and TRBJ2-1. Persistent patients shared more public clonotypes among themselves (more than 2,500) than newly diagnosed patients did (over 900). Compared with newly diagnosed patients, patients with persistent Graves' disease had lower TCR Shannon entropy and fewer highly expanded clones, which suggests clonal expansion.

Libraries were constructed by multiplex PCR. These reads were obtained on an Illumina HiSeq 4000. iRepertoire HTBI primers and Arm-PCR amplification of CDR3 regions were used to construct TCR beta libraries. PCR products were gel purified before sequencing. On the study's bioinformatics: Across samples, around 58 TRBV and roughly 13 TRBJ segments were identified and used for gene usage analysis of CDR3 amino acid clonotypes. COPE and FqMerger were used to merge filtered high-quality paired reads into contigs. Contigs were aligned with BLAST to IMGT TRBV, TRBD and TRBJ reference genes, and CDR3 was defined per IMGT. Highly expanded clones were defined as clonotypes with a frequency above 0.1%. Repertoire diversity was measured by Shannon entropy, and V-J evenness by the Gini coefficient. A clonotype was considered public if more than one individual shared it. The public reads were reanalyzed by TCRdb: fastp trimming at Q25, MiXCR alignment, in-frame beta chains only. Rows with a matching CDR3 protein are joined into one entry that keeps the most common DNA and genes. These V and J calls are TCRdb output, not the study's own analysis. The sample table contains over 300,000 distinct CDR3 sequences; only one count was recorded for 15% to 20% of them. The ten biggest clones cover roughly 29% of the sample.

Trimming leaves V shorter by 3 bases and J shorter by 13 bases, with the junction holding 4 bases beyond the gene matches. The CDR3 has 11 amino acids, counting the end cysteine and phenylalanine. The DNA shown is the 33-base CDR3, in frame from base 1. The germline V gene encodes CDR1 MDHEN and CDR2 SYDVKM. This clonotype occurred a few times. What antigen it recognizes has not been identified. No much larger clone exists at a distance of one base, and base qualities are not known. In light of the paper, this sample's time point label describes: persistent/refractory GD, antithyroid drugs over 5 years with positive TRAb. RNA was extracted from PBMCs in TRIzol for both TCR sequencing and RNA sequencing. The diagnosis of Graves' disease followed American Thyroid Association guidelines. Patients for the study were recruited at an endocrinology department in Xi'an, China. Each patient gave approximately 9 milliliters of peripheral blood, collected in an EDTA anticoagulant tube. Ficoll Paque Plus density gradient separation was used to isolate PBMCs, and no further T cell sorting was performed. RNA quality was checked with an Agilent 2100 Bioanalyzer and agarose gel, and concentration with a NanoDrop 2000.

The material was peripheral blood mononuclear cells (PBMCs), obtained when the disease was refractory, from a patient treated with antithyroid drugs. This sequence uses TRBV28 and TRBJ1-2; 8 of the junction bases match TRBD1. This TCR came from a female donor with Graves disease. The sequenced DNA: TGTGCCAGCAGTTTTCAGGGGGCGGGCACCTTC. It codes for CASSFQGAGTF.